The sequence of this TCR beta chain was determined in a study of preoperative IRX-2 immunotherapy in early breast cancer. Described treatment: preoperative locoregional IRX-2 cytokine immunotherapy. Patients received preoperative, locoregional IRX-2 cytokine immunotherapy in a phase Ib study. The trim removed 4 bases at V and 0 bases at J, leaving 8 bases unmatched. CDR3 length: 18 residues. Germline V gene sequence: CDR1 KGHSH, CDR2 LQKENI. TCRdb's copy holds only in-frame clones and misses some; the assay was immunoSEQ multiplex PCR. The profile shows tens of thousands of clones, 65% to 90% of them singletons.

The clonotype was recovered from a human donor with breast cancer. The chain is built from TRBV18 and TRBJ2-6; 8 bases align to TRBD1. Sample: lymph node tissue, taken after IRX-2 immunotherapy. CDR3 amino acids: CASSLGQGLLSGANVLTF. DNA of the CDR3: TGTGCCAGCTCACTCGGACAGGGCCTACTCTCTGGGGCCAACGTCCTGACTTTC.